These 5 T cell receptor beta chains share one sample of origin, sequenced in a study of blood T cell repertoires in COVID-19. Profiled with immunoSEQ multiplex PCR; TCRdb holds only in-frame clones, not every one. The sample includes roughly 300,000 clones, 65% to 90% of them seen just once. The sample was peripheral blood. All receptors come from a human donor in a cohort sampled during active COVID-19.

CDR3 loop: CASGSGRRSSYNEQFF. CDR3 in DNA: TGTGCCAGCGGTAGCGGGAGGAGAAGCTCCTACAATGAGCAGTTCTTC. The chain is built from TRBV18 and TRBJ2-1, with 10 positions matching TRBD2. V was pared by 8 bases and J by 0 bases, with 7 bases of the junction left unmatched. There are 16 residues in the CDR3. Germline V CDR1 and CDR2: KGHSH, LQKENI.

V gene TRBV6-5 combines with J gene TRBJ2-1, with a possible D match to TRBD2 (6 bases). V was cut by 9 bases and J by 3 bases, with 15 bases left in between. Germline CDR1 and CDR2: MNHEY and SVGAGI. The CDR3 consists of 14 residues. The DNA for the CDR3 is TGTGCCAGTGGGGTAGCGGACCACTACAATGAGCAGTTCTTC. This sequence encodes CASGVADHYNEQFF.

The rearrangement uses TRBV24-1 and TRBJ1-5, with 10 bases identical to TRBD1. In germline, CDR1 is KGHDR, CDR2 SFDVKD. The V and J ends lost 4 bases and 3 bases, in that order; junction bases with no gene match: 20. This CDR3 spans 21 amino acids. For the CDR3, the DNA is TGTGCCACCAGTGACCTGGTAGGGACAGGGGTTTCTCCTGGGCCCAATCAGCCCCAGCATTTT. The encoded protein is CATSDLVGTGVSPGPNQPQHF.

The gene calls are TRBV7-8 and TRBJ2-1; 12 bases are shared with TRBD2. This CDR3 is built from 18 residues. Germline V gene lookup returns CDR1 SGHVS and CDR2 FQNEAQ. Trimming cost V 3 bases and J 9 bases; bases outside gene matches: 15. CDR3 coding DNA: TGTGCCAGCAGCTTTTTATCGACTAGCGGGAGAAAGGGCCCTGAGCAGTTCTTC. Encoded protein: CASSFLSTSGRKGPEQFF.

The chain uses TRBV6-6 and TRBJ2-1, with unresolved D. This CDR3 comprises 14 residues. The V gene lost 4 bases and the J gene lost 6 bases, with 13 bases spanning the gap. In germline, CDR1 is MNHNY, CDR2 SVGAGI (reference sequence). CDR3 residues: CASSSRLQGNEQFF. CDR3 nucleotides: TGTGCCAGCAGTTCTAGACTCCAAGGCAATGAGCAGTTCTTC.